One and the same sample provided the 10 T cell receptor beta chains below, sequenced in a study of Graves' ophthalmopathy and Graves' hyperthyroidism. CDR3 regions of TCR beta were amplified from RNA transcripts. HTBI primers served in a first-round RT-PCR, which a second-round multiplex PCR followed. Each CDR3 protein is one row after TCRdb ran MiXCR on the multiplex PCR reads. This sample has about 600,000 distinct CDR3 sequences; less than 40% occur once, and the top ten carry about 4%. Sample: peripheral blood or thyroid tissue (not recorded which). The source is an adult man with Graves' hyperthyroidism.

Note on this clonotype: Given a much more abundant clone one base away, this may be a read error. The chain is built from TRBV6-1 and TRBJ1-4, with TRBD1 as a possible D gene (5 bases). Germline values: CDR1 MNHNS, CDR2 SASEGT. The CDR3 has 15 amino acids. Here the CDR3 DNA reads TGTGCCAGCAGTCTTAGGGGTTCAACTAATGAAATACTGTTTTTT. Translation: CASSLRGSTNEILFF.

In regard to this clonotype: One base away lies a much larger clone, so this may be a sequencing read error. This sequence joins TRBV4-1 and TRBJ1-1; TRBD1 is a possible D gene (5 bases). Per germline, CDR1 MGHRA and CDR2 YSYEKL. Trimming took 4 bases from V and 3 from J, leaving 21 bases between them. CDR3 length: 17 amino acids. The CDR3 loop is CASSRGTLGTLDTEAFF. CDR3 in DNA: TGCGCCAGCAGCCGAGGAACCCTCGGGACGTTGGACACTGAAGCTTTCTTT.

This clonotype was detected ten times or more. The chain links TRBV9 to TRBJ2-7; TRBD1 agrees at 9 bases. V trimming: 4 bases; J trimming: 6 bases; junction bases outside the gene matches: 5. CDR1 and CDR2 from the germline V gene are SGDLS and YYNGEE. CDR3 length: 13 amino acids. The CDR3 bases are TGTGCCAGCAGCTCGACGACAGGGGGCGAGCAGTACTTC. Its protein product is CASSSTTGGEQYF. Using reference TRBV9 and TRBJ2-7 for the parts outside the CDR3, the full variable domain is DSGVTQTPKHLITATGQRVTLRCSPRSGDLSVYWYQQSLDQGLQFLIQYYNGEERAKGNILERFSAQQFPDLHSELNLSSLELGDSALYFCASSSTTGGEQYFGPGTRLTVT.

This clonotype has at least ten counts. This chain links TRBV5-6 with TRBJ2-7, with 10 nucleotides matching TRBD1. CDR3 size: 14 residues. V was pared by 4 bases and J by 3 bases, with 4 bases of the junction left unmatched. Germline CDR1 and CDR2: SGHDT and YYEEEE. The DNA for the CDR3 is TGTGCCAGCAGCGGAGGGGACAGGGGCTACGAGCAGTACTTC. It translates to CASSGGDRGYEQYF.

CDR3 amino acids: CSASGDGSSYEQYF. CDR3 nucleotide sequence: TGCAGTGCTAGCGGGGACGGGAGCTCCTACGAGCAGTACTTC. This chain joins TRBV20-1 and TRBJ2-7, with TRBD2 as a possible D gene (6 bases). This CDR3 has 14 amino acids. With 3 bases removed from V and 0 bases from J, the gap between germline ends came to 12 bases. Germline assignment: CDR1 DFQATT and CDR2 SNEGSKA (reference sequence).

This clonotype has a count of ten or more. V is TRBV28 and J is TRBJ1-2; weak D call: TRBD1 (5 bases). V shed 7 bases and J shed 4 bases, with 19 bases lying between them. Germline CDR1 is MDHEN and CDR2 is SYDVKM. This CDR3 is built from 15 residues. Here the CDR3 reads CASTAPPGEIYGYTF. CDR3 coding DNA: TGTGCCAGCACCGCCCCCCCGGGGGAGATCTATGGCTACACCTTC.

In DNA, the CDR3 is TGTGCCAGCAGTTTACCGAGGGACCCAAATACGCAGTATTTT. This codes for CASSLPRDPNTQYF. This chain joins TRBV12-3 or TRBV12-4 and TRBJ2-3; D may match TRBD1 or TRBD2 (5 bases each). The CDR3 is 14 residues long. The germline V and J ends were trimmed by 2 bases and 7 bases, with 13 bases remaining between them.

V is TRBV29-1 and J is TRBJ1-2; tentative D call: TRBD1 (6 bases). V lost 7 bases and J lost 7, with 25 bases in between. Germline CDR1 SQVTM, CDR2 ANQGSEA. The CDR3 loop spans 15 amino acids. CDR3 residues: CSASSQDTGLSGYTF. CDR3 coding DNA: TGCAGCGCCAGCAGCCAAGACACAGGGTTGAGTGGCTACACCTTC.

V is TRBV7-4 and J is TRBJ1-5; 7 nucleotides line up with TRBD1. V gave up 1 base and J gave up 6 bases; unmatched junction bases: 15. Germline lookup yields CDR1 SGHVT and CDR2 SQSDAQ. The CDR3 has 18 residues. The CDR3 here is CASSLEIGLGGAGQPQHF. In nucleotides, the CDR3 is TGTGCCAGCAGCTTAGAAATCGGTCTAGGGGGCGCGGGTCAGCCCCAGCATTTT.

This clonotype was seen only a few times. V and J are TRBV3-1 and TRBJ2-7, with TRBD1 matching 8 bases. The CDR3 extends over 14 amino acids. The ends lost 1 base at V and 6 bases at J; junction bases unmatched: 5. Germline V CDR1 and CDR2: LGHDT, YNNKEL (reference sequence). Here the CDR3 reads CASSQGTGSSEQYF. CDR3 DNA sequence: TGTGCCAGCAGCCAAGGGACAGGGAGCAGCGAGCAGTACTTC.